Presented here are 12 T cell receptor beta chains from one specimen sequenced in a study of tumor-infiltrating lymphocytes in primary liver carcinoma. From around 20-30 mg of unsorted bulk tissue, DNA and RNA were co-extracted together. A constant-region primer served to make TCR beta cDNA from roughly 480 ng total RNA. Libraries covering TCR beta were generated through three nested multiplex PCR rounds (using a slightly modified ARM-PCR). Both of the initial two PCR rounds ran for approximately 11 cycles and employed TRBV1-TRBV30 forward primers alongside a C-beta reverse primer. TCRdb ran MiXCR on the multiplex PCR reads and lists one entry per CDR3 protein. Counted here are 90,000 to 150,000 distinct CDR3 sequences, about two thirds occurring once; the ten biggest clones make up roughly 8.1%. Sample: tumor-adjacent normal liver tissue. The receptors stem from a woman aged 55-70 years with primary liver carcinoma and hepatitis B virus infection.

As regards this clonotype: This CDR3 is missing its conserved last phenylalanine or tryptophan, likely due to a read error. This sequence joins TRBV4-1 and TRBJ2-7; D uncertain. CDR1 and CDR2 (germline): MGHRA, YSYEKL. This CDR3 region has 13 residues. The CDR3 DNA sequence: TGCGCCAGCTGCCACAACCCCCTCTACGAGCAGTACTAC. Translated, it gives CASCHNPLYEQYY.

With regard to this clonotype: Germline and junction disagree at one end, which may indicate a read error. The rearrangement joins TRBV6-5 to TRBJ1-1; D gene unclear. This CDR3 spans 13 amino acids. Germline CDR1 reads MNHEY; CDR2 reads SVGAGI. CDR3 DNA sequence: TGTGCCAGCAATTACCGAGGGAACACTGAAGCTTTCTTT. Its translation is CASNYRGNTEAFF.

The table lists this clonotype with a few counts. CDR3 amino acids: CASSSQGAPDTGELFF. The CDR3 DNA is TGTGCCAGCAGCTCACAGGGGGCTCCAGACACCGGGGAGCTGTTTTTT. This rearrangement joins TRBV11-2 to TRBJ2-2; 9 bases are a match to TRBD1. The CDR3 has 16 amino acids. Germline V gene data show CDR1 as SGHAT and CDR2 as FQNNGV. With V trimmed by 4 bases and J by 3 bases, 6 bases remained unmatched.

For this clonotype: The junction differs from germline at one of its ends, possibly a read error. V usage is TRBV6-5 and J usage is TRBJ2-6; D is perhaps TRBD1 (5 bases). Per germline, CDR1 MNHEY and CDR2 SVGAGI. CDR3 length: 15 amino acids. The DNA for the CDR3 is TGTGCCAACAGTTTAGACGGGTCTGGGGCCAACGTCCTGACATTC. This translates into CANSLDGSGANVLTF.

In regard to this clonotype: Relative to the germline gene, one junction end is altered; a read error may explain this. The CDR3 sequence: CSGRDSPNQPRHF. CDR3 nucleotides: TGCAGCGGGCGGGACAGTCCCAATCAGCCCCGGCATTTT. The chain couples TRBV29-1 to TRBJ1-5; 7 bases are shared with TRBD1. The germline CDR1 and CDR2 sequences are SQVTM and ANQGSEA. The CDR3 runs to 13 residues.

This clonotype has a single count. As the CDR3 is not closed by the conserved phenylalanine or tryptophan, this likely results from a read error. The DNA is left out, because the CDR3 cannot be placed on it with certainty; the CDR3 is given as TCRdb lists it. The genes are TRBV10-3 and TRBJ2-5; the table assigns TRBD1, which was not confirmed against the DNA. Both ends counted, the CDR3 spans 13 residues. CDR1 is ENHRY, CDR2 SYGVKD, per germline. CDR3: CAISGQGQETQNL.

Comment on this clonotype: Compared with germline, one end of the junction differs, possibly owing to a read error. The chain employs TRBV12-3 or TRBV12-4 and TRBJ2-2, with D maybe TRBD2 (5 bases). The CDR3 runs 14 residues. CDR3: CPSRDRGRTGDLFF. The CDR3 DNA reads TGTCCCAGCAGAGACCGGGGTCGTACCGGGGATCTGTTTTTT.

This chain connects TRBV29-1 to TRBJ2-7; D remains unclear. This CDR3 is 13 amino acids long. Germline lookup yields CDR1 SQVTM and CDR2 ANQGSEA. The ends were cut back, 5 bases at V and 8 bases at J, with 19 bases in the middle. The CDR3 loop is CSVLVRTQYKQYF. CDR3 bases: TGCAGCGTTTTGGTCAGGACCCAGTACAAGCAGTACTTC.

This sequence joins TRBV6-1 and TRBJ2-1; maybe TRBD2 (6 bases). The tail of the sequence fits TRBJ2-7 better, so the J call may be wrong. The CDR3 is made up of 15 amino acids. Germline CDR1 and CDR2: MNHNS and SASEGT. In DNA form, the CDR3 reads TGTGCCAGCCCCCCGACGGGGAGGAGGGTCCCTGAGCAGTACTTC. It codes for CASPPTGRRVPEQYF.

The chain employs TRBV11-2 and TRBJ2-7; D possibly matches TRBD1 or TRBD2 (6 bases each). The CDR3 sequence is 16 residues long. From germline, CDR1 is SGHAT and CDR2 FQNNGV. CDR3 sequence (DNA): TGTGCTTGCAGCTTAGCGTCGGGGGCAGAAGGCTACGAGCAGTACTTC. As protein: CACSLASGAEGYEQYF.

Concerning this clonotype itself: At one end the junction does not follow the germline gene, possibly because of a read error. The chain employs TRBV6-6 and TRBJ2-5; no firm D call. There are 13 residues in the CDR3. The V gene's germline CDR1 is MNHNY and CDR2 SVGAGI (reference sequence). The CDR3 DNA sequence: TGTGCCAACAGTTTCCACAAGGGAGAGACCCAGTACTTC. It specifies CANSFHKGETQYF.

In the case of this clonotype: At one boundary the junction diverges from the germline segment, which might be a read error. V and J are TRBV29-1 and TRBJ1-2; no clear D. The CDR3 length is 10 residues. Per the germline V gene, CDR1 is SQVTM and CDR2 is ANQGSEA. The CDR3 DNA reads TGCAGCGTTGAGCTCTATGGCCACACGTTC. This encodes CSVELYGHTF.